The next 25 T cell receptor beta chains were all read from a single sample in a study of graft-versus-host responses after intestinal transplantation. No antigen has been assigned to these receptors. Clones were read by immunoSEQ multiplex PCR, and TCRdb kept only the in-frame ones, dropping some. Among fewer than 110,000 clones, about 87% were seen once, and the ten largest hold about 0.73%. The input for sequencing was unstimulated CD4+ T cells sorted from spleen or lymph node cells, taken before transplant. These receptor sequences come from a human donor who was the organ donor for an intestinal transplant.

The chain carries TRBV5-1 and TRBJ2-3, with D possibly matching TRBD1 (5 bases). Trimming pared 0 bases from V and 2 bases from J, leaving 16 bases between. Germline CDR1 reads SGHRS; CDR2 reads YFSETQ. The CDR3 is 17 amino acids. This chain's CDR3 is CASSLGVTGDDTDTQYF. The CDR3 DNA reads as TGCGCCAGCAGCTTGGGGGTTACAGGAGACGACACAGATACGCAGTATTTT.

The chain is built from TRBV10-1 and TRBJ2-7; D is perhaps TRBD2 (5 bases). The germline V and J ends were trimmed by 3 bases and 7 bases, with 16 bases remaining between them. The CDR3 sequence is 14 residues long. From germline, CDR1 is WNHNN and CDR2 SYGVQD (reference sequence). This CDR3 reads CASSERSGPWEQYF. For the CDR3, the DNA is TGCGCCAGCAGTGAACGGAGCGGCCCTTGGGAGCAGTACTTC.

The chain couples TRBV18 to TRBJ2-3; 10 bases line up with TRBD2. Germline V gene sequence: CDR1 KGHSH, CDR2 LQKENI. Unmatched junction bases numbered 7, after V lost 0 bases and J lost 4 bases. This CDR3 has 17 residues. CDR3 in amino acids: CASSPPSLAGAADTQYF. CDR3 DNA sequence: TGTGCCAGCTCACCACCCTCTCTAGCGGGGGCCGCAGATACGCAGTATTTT.

J is TRBJ1-2 and V is TRBV5-1; D gene ambiguous. The CDR3 consists of 16 residues. Per the germline V gene, CDR1 is SGHRS and CDR2 is YFSETQ. V was clipped by 8 bases and J by 2 bases, with 22 bases between them. The CDR3 sequence is CASRLSYRGGNYGYTF. The CDR3, as DNA: TGCGCCAGTAGACTTAGTTATCGGGGTGGAAACTATGGCTACACCTTC.

The V and J genes are TRBV5-1 and TRBJ2-1; D may be TRBD2 (5 bases). Germline CDR1 is SGHRS and CDR2 is YFSETQ. The germline V and J ends were trimmed by 0 bases and 2 bases, with 12 bases remaining between them. The CDR3 is made up of 16 amino acids. CDR3 residues: CASSLAPLGAYNEQFF. The DNA for the CDR3 is TGCGCCAGCAGCTTGGCCCCACTGGGAGCCTACAATGAGCAGTTCTTC.

The genes are TRBV25-1 and TRBJ2-1; 7 nucleotides agree with TRBD1. The CDR3 runs 16 residues. The germline V gene encodes CDR1 MGHDK and CDR2 SYGVNS. V was clipped by 6 bases and J by 4 bases; unmatched bases: 12. CDR3 DNA: TGTGCCAGCAGCCACGGATACGAGACAGGGTACAATGAGCAGTTCTTC. It yields the protein CASSHGYETGYNEQFF.

J is TRBJ2-6 and V is TRBV18; no clear D. The CDR3 totals 16 residues. Germline V gives CDR1 KGHSH, CDR2 LQKENI. V lost 0 bases to trimming and J lost 1 base, with 7 bases between them. CDR3 DNA sequence: TGTGCCAGCTCACCACCTACGGCATCTGGGGCCAACGTCCTGACTTTC. Amino acid sequence: CASSPPTASGANVLTF.

The chain is built from TRBV6-1 and TRBJ2-3; TRBD1 matches 9 bases. The germline V gene encodes CDR1 MNHNS and CDR2 SASEGT. The CDR3 loop spans 15 amino acids. V trimming: 6 bases; J trimming: 2 bases; junction bases outside the gene matches: 6. CDR3 loop: CASSFDRGNTDTQYF. CDR3 nucleotides: TGTGCCAGCAGCTTCGACAGGGGGAACACAGATACGCAGTATTTT.

The rearrangement uses TRBV6-5 and TRBJ1-1; D gene uncertain. Per the germline V gene, CDR1 is MNHEY and CDR2 is SVGAGI. The CDR3 loop spans 13 amino acids. Trimming pared 7 bases from V and 1 base from J, leaving 10 bases between. As DNA, the CDR3 is TGTGCCAGCACACCGCAGAGGAACACTGAAGCTTTCTTT. Translating gives CASTPQRNTEAFF.

V gene TRBV28 combines with J gene TRBJ1-5, with TRBD1 as a possible D gene (6 bases). The ends were cut back, 3 bases at V and 8 bases at J, with 17 bases in the middle. Germline V gives CDR1 MDHEN, CDR2 SYDVKM. The CDR3 consists of 15 residues. Written as DNA, the CDR3 is TGTGCCAGCAGTTTGGGGGGGGCCCCGGGGAAGCCCCAGCATTTT. Amino acids: CASSLGGAPGKPQHF.

The V and J genes are TRBV6-5 and TRBJ2-7, with TRBD1 matching over 8 bases. This CDR3 region has 14 residues. J gave up 1 base and V 5 bases, and 4 bases lay outside the gene matches. Germline V lookup: CDR1 MNHEY, CDR2 SVGAGI. The CDR3 region is CASSDRDRSYEQYF. The CDR3 bases are TGTGCCAGCAGTGACCGGGACAGGTCCTACGAGCAGTACTTC.

This rearrangement joins TRBV2 to TRBJ1-1; 7 positions match TRBD1. V was clipped by 10 bases and J by 1 base; unmatched bases: 6. The CDR3 runs to 13 residues. Germline lookup yields CDR1 SNHLY and CDR2 FYNNEI. CDR3 sequence: CAKTDRPNTEAFF. The CDR3 bases are TGTGCCAAGACGGACAGGCCGAACACTGAAGCTTTCTTT.

This clone was detected a few times. Other DNA sequences in this specimen translate into the identical CDR3. CDR3 amino acids: CASSLAGTGELFF. CDR3 bases: TGTGCCAGCAGCTTAGCGGGTACCGGGGAGCTGTTTTTT. The chain carries TRBV11-2 and TRBJ2-2; D unresolved. Germline V lookup: CDR1 SGHAT, CDR2 FQNNGV. The length of the CDR3 is 13 residues. With 1 base removed from V and 5 bases from J, the gap between germline ends came to 5 bases.

The rearrangement uses TRBV29-1 and TRBJ1-4, with a weak D call TRBD1 (6 bases). Germline assignment: CDR1 SQVTM and CDR2 ANQGSEA. Trimming removed 7 bases at V and 8 bases at J, with 17 bases between. The CDR3 length is 13 residues. CDR3: CSAQGRRREKLFF. DNA for the CDR3: TGCAGCGCACAGGGACGGAGAAGGGAAAAACTGTTTTTT.

In this sample, this clone turned up a few times. The V call is TRBV6-1, the J call TRBJ2-1; 13 positions match TRBD2. The CDR3 is made up of 15 amino acids. V lost 9 bases, J lost 8 bases, and 10 bases stayed unmatched. Germline V gives CDR1 MNHNS, CDR2 SASEGT. CDR3 region: CASYGTSGKVDEQFF. CDR3 sequence (DNA): TGTGCCAGTTACGGGACTAGCGGGAAGGTGGATGAGCAGTTCTTC.

The count of this clone is one. The chain links TRBV2 to TRBJ1-2, with D perhaps matching TRBD1 (6 bases). The CDR3 has 12 residues. The ends were cut back, 8 bases at V and 8 bases at J, with 15 bases in the middle. Germline CDR1 SNHLY, CDR2 FYNNEI. The CDR3 here is CASVGEGEGYTF. CDR3 sequence (DNA): TGTGCCAGCGTGGGGGAGGGGGAGGGCTACACCTTC.

This sequence joins TRBV2 and TRBJ2-6; possibly TRBD1 for D (5 bases). Trimming removed 0 bases from V and 4 bases from J, with 7 bases in between. The CDR3 consists of 15 residues. CDR1 and CDR2 from the germline V gene are SNHLY and FYNNEI. The CDR3 nucleotides are TGTGCCAGCAGTGAAGCAGGGGTCGGGGCCAACGTCCTGACTTTC. Protein sequence: CASSEAGVGANVLTF.

This clone was seen a few times. The chain uses TRBV11-3 and TRBJ2-1, with D possibly being TRBD1 (6 bases). Germline CDR1 reads SGHNT; CDR2 reads YENEEA. The V and J ends lost 1 base and 5 bases respectively, with 9 bases between them. The CDR3 covers 14 residues. CDR3 loop: CASSLGGHNNEQFF. CDR3 coding DNA: TGTGCCAGCAGCTTAGGGGGACACAACAATGAGCAGTTCTTC.

The genes are TRBV10-3 and TRBJ1-1; D gene unclear. This CDR3 has 15 amino acids. Between the trimmed V and J ends, which lost 0 bases and 4 bases, there was a span of 12 bases. Germline lookup yields CDR1 ENHRY and CDR2 SYGVKD. The CDR3 here is CAISESMGMGTEAFF. In nucleotides, the CDR3 is TGTGCCATCAGTGAGTCGATGGGGATGGGCACTGAAGCTTTCTTT.

CDR3: CASSPFSGLNGNTIYF. The CDR3 DNA reads TGTGCCAGCTCACCATTCTCAGGGTTAAACGGGAACACCATATATTTT. V usage is TRBV18 and J usage is TRBJ1-3; D might be TRBD1 (5 bases). V lost 2 bases and J lost 7, with 18 bases in between. Looked up from germline, CDR1 is KGHSH and CDR2 is LQKENI. The CDR3 sequence is 16 residues long.

Concerning this clone: The limits of the CDR3 on the DNA are not certain, so only TCRdb's listed CDR3 is given. The chain joins TRBV28 to TRBJ1-5; the DNA was not used to check the table's D call, TRBD1. Looked up from germline, CDR1 is MDHEN and CDR2 is SYDVKM. The CDR3 is 14 amino acids in total, end residues counted. The CDR3 is CASSFLAGNQPQHF.

The chain joins TRBV29-1 to TRBJ2-3; 7 bases fit TRBD1. The germline CDR1 and CDR2 sequences are SQVTM and ANQGSEA. With 4 bases clipped from V and 2 bases from J, the junction kept 3 bases outside the gene matches. The CDR3 runs to 13 residues. DNA of the CDR3: TGCAGCGTTGTGACAGGGTCCACAGATACGCAGTATTTT. Amino acids: CSVVTGSTDTQYF.

This rearrangement joins TRBV11-3 to TRBJ2-7, with D unclear. The CDR3 is 12 residues long. CDR1 and CDR2 (germline): SGHNT, YENEEA. V lost 1 base to trimming and J lost 7 bases, with 8 bases between them. The CDR3 nucleotides are TGTGCCAGCAGCTTAGTGGTCGGGGAGCAGTACTTC. Translation gives CASSLVVGEQYF.

The V gene is TRBV7-2, the J gene TRBJ2-3; TRBD2 aligns across 11 bases. The V and J ends lost 4 bases and 4 bases, in that order; junction bases with no gene match: 1. The germline gives CDR1 SGHTA, CDR2 FQGNSA. The CDR3 is 14 residues long. The CDR3 sequence is CASSWGLAADTQYF. Here the CDR3 DNA reads TGTGCCAGCAGCTGGGGACTAGCGGCAGATACGCAGTATTTT.

The chain is built from TRBV18 and TRBJ2-5; no clear D gene. V gave up 6 bases and J gave up 4 bases, with 6 bases separating them. Germline CDR1 reads KGHSH; CDR2 reads LQKENI. The CDR3 contains 11 residues. In DNA form, the CDR3 reads TGTGCCAGCTCCGAGGCAGAGACCCAGTACTTC. As protein: CASSEAETQYF.